The present T cell receptor (beta chain) was sequenced within a study of human T cells and chemical hapten exposure (dated by TCRdb to the early 2020s). Concerning the study at large: For sensitization, 2% DPC in acetone was applied to a roughly 2 cm by roughly 2 cm area of upper inner arm skin. Patch testing on the upper back used Finn chambers containing 0.01% DPC, with scoring done after 6 days according to International Contact Dermatitis Research Group standards. Throughout the study period of 20 to 25 weeks, patients also received therapeutic DPC doses to the scalp every week. Alopecia areata with under or over 50% scalp involvement, alopecia totalis and alopecia universalis were represented in the patient cohort, which was mostly female. For TCR sequencing, blood came from some 31 alopecia patients at anywhere from one to four time points (pre-sensitization, 2, 6 and 24 weeks). Blood samples were taken from patients before sensitization (week 0) and at 2, 6 and about 24 weeks after DPC sensitization. In alopecia patients, the study followed how the peripheral blood TCR repertoire changed in vivo over primary and secondary sensitization to diphenylcyclopropenone (DPC), a hapten. The libraries were sequenced as a pool, and the TCR yield per sample differed mostly because of small variations in library volumes within the pool. Points the paper makes about the study in general: The number of TCRs above 1 in 1000 frequency did not change with DPC sensitization; there was no evidence of global repertoire structure alterations. Repeated subsampling changed both the strength of the expansion versus patch-test correlation and the threshold at which that correlation became significant. Patch test score correlated positively with the number of PT1 expanded TCRs, reaching significance at thresholds 8, 16 and 32 but not at 4. All patients had alopecia, a presumed autoimmune disease, so their immune response might differ from that of healthy individuals. Expanded TCRs formed significantly more large CDR3 similarity clusters than pre-sensitization or healthy control sets, consistent with antigen-driven responses.

This clonotype was seen ten or more times. What this receptor recognizes is not known. Within one base of it there is no much larger clone, and no base qualities were kept. The method behind the library was RACE. Instrument on record: NextSeq 500. Library preparation attached unique molecular identifiers to individual cDNA molecules for quantitative, reproducible TCR counting. Both TCR alpha and TCR beta chains were sequenced from each blood RNA sample. The paper's data handling went like this. Samples had a median of roughly 100,000 TCRs, with a range from 23,224 to 690,600. The Decombinator software suite was used to annotate V, J and CDR3 in the TCR reads. For PS versus PT1 abundance plots, all samples were subsampled to the same number of TCRs (28,000). Expanded TCRs were defined as absent before sensitization and observed at least eight times at the 2-week time point. TCRdb cleaned the public reads at Q25 with fastp, built clones with MiXCR and kept in-frame beta chains. CDR3 protein duplicates are merged, each entry listing the most common genes and DNA. These V and J calls derive from TCRdb rather than the authors' analysis. The table for this sample lists some 90,000 distinct CDR3 sequences; 9.5% to 12% of them were counted only once. The top ten clonotypes cover about 3% of the sample.

Sample time point, as interpreted from the label and publication: patch test 2, 6 weeks after DPC sensitization. The sample's treatment or condition label, in plain terms: therapeutic diphenylcyclopropenone sensitization with weekly scalp DPC. At each patch-test visit, blood was drawn before the patch test was applied. To be eligible, patients had to be aged 18 to 70, diagnosed with alopecia and judged suitable for DPC therapy, while pregnant patients were excluded. Unfractionated whole blood was collected in Tempus Blood RNA tubes, and total RNA was extracted from that blood. This receptor was obtained from a middle-aged woman with alopecia areata. Some clones in this sample may be carry-over from other donors' samples. This sample comprised whole blood, obtained in connection with sensitization to the hapten diphenylcyclopropenone (DPC).

The bases read TGCAGTGCCCGGGGCAGCCCCGGGGGAGATACGCAGTATTTT. Translated, it reads CSARGSPGGDTQYF. Recombination linked TRBV20-1 to TRBJ2-3, with TRBD2 tentatively as D gene (6 bases match). Sequences DFQATT (CDR1) and SNEGSKA (CDR2) are obtained from the germline V gene (reference sequence). Between the V and J ends, shortened by 6 bases and 5 bases respectively, the junction contains 18 bases. Taken from cysteine to phenylalanine, the CDR3 has 14 residues. This entry keeps only the CDR3 DNA: 42 bases, framed from base 1.